This entry is about one TCR beta chain. The sample belongs to a study of blood T cell repertoires in COVID-19. Source study methods: Amplified reference gene primers provided the basis for estimating nucleated cell counts. Sequencing was performed with immunoSEQ multiplex PCR; in TCRdb, only in-frame clones are kept and a portion is missing. V, J and clone size were drawn from that table, and D and trimming were deduced from the DNA. The sample consists of 110,000 to 150,000 clones, around 86% of them appearing once. Assignments of participants to cohorts depended upon their own reported clinical history. Recovered status in Cohort 3 required two negative PCRs, clearance, or symptom resolution. Sequenced material: PBMCs or T cells enriched from blood (not recorded which). The receptor was derived from a man between 60 and 75 years old who had recovered from COVID-19.

CDR3 in amino acids: CASSPEFATNEKLFF. In DNA form, the CDR3 reads TGCGCCAGCAGCCCGGAGTTTGCAACTAATGAAAAACTGTTTTTT. This rearrangement joins TRBV5-1 to TRBJ1-4; no clear D gene. The germline V gene has CDR1 SGHRS and CDR2 YFSETQ. This CDR3 has 15 amino acids. V lost 4 bases to trimming and J lost 0 bases, with 10 bases between them.